These T cell receptor beta chains were read from a single sample in a study of T cell repertoires in cytomegalovirus infection. TCRdb re-called the reads through MiXCR, storing one row per CDR3 protein. The data hold roughly 80,000 distinct CDR3 sequences, with about 37% observed a single time. These receptors lack a known antigen. The material was CD8+ T cells from cultured PBMCs, obtained from culture after CMV antigen stimulation. The receptors here all came from a human donor in good health (CMV status not recorded). Some clones in this sample may be carry-over from other donors' samples. CDR3s include the opening cysteine and the closing phenylalanine or tryptophan. The D gene is left open where the match is weak. Clone size is given for some rows only: seen once, a few or many times, or a class if the clone is expanded.

d_call j_call v_call clone_size cdr3_nt cdr3_aa
NA TRBJ1-2 TRBV25-1 few TGTGCCAGCAGTGAATATGAGGGTGGCTACACCTTC CASSEYEGGYTF
NA TRBJ2-1 TRBV19 NA TGTGCCAGTAGTATAGATTTCGACAGGAACAATGAGCAGTTCTTC CASSIDFDRNNEQFF
NA TRBJ1-5 TRBV6-1 few TGTGCCAGCAGTGAGTCGCCCGAGGGCAATCAGCCCCAGCATTTT CASSESPEGNQPQHF
NA TRBJ2-5 TRBV6-1 NA TGTGCCAGCAGCCCCCCGGGTCTACAAGAGACCCAGTACTTC CASSPPGLQETQYF
NA TRBJ2-6 TRBV4-1 NA TGCGCCAGCAGCCAAGATATTCGGGGAACTGGGGCCAACGTCCTGACTTTC CASSQDIRGTGANVLTF
NA TRBJ2-7 TRBV18 NA TGTGCCAGCTCGACACCAGAGAGCTCCTACGAGCAGTACTTC CASSTPESSYEQYF
NA TRBJ1-4 TRBV7-2 few TGTGCCAGCAGCTTAAGAGGGGACTCTGAAAAACTGTTTTTT CASSLRGDSEKLFF
TRBD1 TRBJ1-5 TRBV4-1 few TGCGCCAGCAGCCAAGAGGGAGGGGACAGGTATCAGCCCCAGCATTTT CASSQEGGDRYQPQHF
TRBD1 TRBJ2-3 TRBV6-1 NA TGTGCCAGCAGTGACCGGGACAGGGCTGATACGCAGTATTTT CASSDRDRADTQYF
NA TRBJ2-5 TRBV7-6 NA TGTGCCAGCAGCCAGTACACGGTTAGGGAGACCCAGTACTTC CASSQYTVRETQYF
NA TRBJ1-5 TRBV27 NA TGTGCCAGCAGTTTAGTTGGTCAGCCCCAGCATTTT CASSLVGQPQHF
NA TRBJ1-1 TRBV7-6 few TGTGCCAGCAGCTTATTTACGGCTACTGAAGCTTTCTTT CASSLFTATEAFF
NA TRBJ2-6 TRBV27 few TGTGCCAGCAGTTTATCTCCTTTTGCTGGGGCCAACGTCCTGACTTTC CASSLSPFAGANVLTF
TRBD1 TRBJ2-7 TRBV2 NA TGTGCCAGCACCGAAAGGACCGGGACAGGTAACTACGAGCAGTACTTC CASTERTGTGNYEQYF
NA TRBJ2-1 TRBV2 NA TGTGCCAGCAGTGAGGAGGACAATTACTACAATGAGCAGTTCTTC CASSEEDNYYNEQFF
NA TRBJ1-1 TRBV11-1 NA TGTGCCAGCAGCTTAGGAACAGGACGATATGAAGCTTTCTTT CASSLGTGRYEAFF
NA TRBJ1-1 TRBV28 NA TGTGCCAGCAGTCTAACCCGACAGAACACTGAAGCTTTCTTT CASSLTRQNTEAFF
TRBD1 TRBJ2-7 TRBV10-2 NA TGCGCCAGCGGACAGGGGGCTCTTTCTACGGGGCAGTACTTC CASGQGALSTGQYF
NA TRBJ1-2 TRBV29-1 NA TGCAGCGTTCCCCGGACCATATATGGCTACACCTTC CSVPRTIYGYTF
NA TRBJ1-3 TRBV4-1 NA TGCGCCAGCAGCCAAGACCCGATGCCAGCAAACACCATATATTTT CASSQDPMPANTIYF
NA TRBJ2-7 TRBV12-3/TRBV12-4 NA TGTGCCAGCAGTCCCGGCAGGACAGCCTTCTACGAGCAGTACTTC CASSPGRTAFYEQYF
TRBD2 TRBJ2-1 TRBV7-9 few TGTGCCAGCAGCTTACCTCGGGGACTAGCCAATGAGCAGTTCTTC CASSLPRGLANEQFF
NA TRBJ1-2 TRBV7-6 NA TGTGCCGTTTATGAGGTGGGAGGGAATGGCTACACCTTC CAVYEVGGNGYTF
NA TRBJ2-7 TRBV6-8 NA TGTGCCAGCAGTTACTCGTCCGATGGGTTGGCCCCCTACGAGCAGTACTTC CASSYSSDGLAPYEQYF
NA TRBJ2-7 TRBV4-1 NA TGCGCCAGCAGCCAAGCCGCCAGCAACTACGAGCAGTACTTC CASSQAASNYEQYF
NA TRBJ2-5 TRBV20-1 once TGCAGTGCTAGAGGCTCCCTTTGGGACGGGGGTATAAGGGTAATCCAAGAGACCCAGTACTTC CSARGSLWDGGIRVIQETQYF
NA TRBJ1-5 TRBV12-3/TRBV12-4 NA TGTGCCAGCCGTCAAGTCAATCAGCCCCAGCATTTT CASRQVNQPQHF
NA TRBJ2-5 TRBV7-6 NA TGTGCCAGCAGCTTATTTGGGGGAAAAGAGACCCAGTACTTC CASSLFGGKETQYF
NA TRBJ2-7 TRBV19 NA TGTGCCAGTAGTGCCAGTTCCTCCTACGAGCAGTACTTC CASSASSSYEQYF
TRBD1 TRBJ2-1 TRBV4-1 NA TGCGCCAGCAGCCCGTCCCAGGGGGCCTTCAATGAGCAGTTCTTC CASSPSQGAFNEQFF
TRBD2 TRBJ2-1 TRBV7-4 NA TGTGCCAGCAGCCCCCTGCGGGGGGGGGGGTTAAATGAGCAGTTCTTC CASSPLRGGGLNEQFF
TRBD1 TRBJ2-1 TRBV6-1 few TGTGCCAGCAAGCCCGGGACAGGGAACAATGAGCAGTTCTTC CASKPGTGNNEQFF
NA TRBJ2-5 TRBV7-2 few TGTGCCAGCAGCACAACAGGGGCGGGGGAGACCCAGTACTTC CASSTTGAGETQYF
NA TRBJ2-1 TRBV7-4 NA TGTGCCAGCAGCTTAAGGGGGGGGGCCTTCGATGAGCAGTTCTTC CASSLRGGAFDEQFF